The 18 T cell receptor beta chains reported below all come from one sample, sequenced in a study of identical twins. TCRdb processed the 5' RACE reads anew with MiXCR; each CDR3 protein has one entry. The sample has hundreds of thousands of distinct CDR3 sequences, 15% to 20% seen once. The sample also formed part of further work on T cells expressing NK-cell markers.

The sequencing sample was made of PBMCs. The receptor source for this set is a woman in her late teens or twenties in good health.

The chain recombines TRBV20-1 with TRBJ2-2, with TRBD2 identical over 7 bases. J lost 0 bases, V lost 1 base, and 2 bases had no gene match. The CDR3 loop spans 15 amino acids. Germline V gene sequence: CDR1 DFQATT, CDR2 SNEGSKA (reference sequence). The CDR3 region has the DNA TGCAGTGCTAGAGGACTAGCAGCGAACACCGGGGAGCTGTTTTTT. Its translation is CSARGLAANTGELFF.

The chain links TRBV27 to TRBJ2-1; D not certain. CDR1 is MNHEY, CDR2 SMNVEV, per germline (reference sequence). CDR3 length equals 15 residues. Trimming left V 3 bases short and J 4 bases short, with 13 bases between. CDR3 sequence: CASSFVGFPYNEQFF. As DNA, the CDR3 is TGTGCCAGCAGTTTTGTGGGATTCCCTTACAATGAGCAGTTCTTC.

A few counts support this clonotype. The rearrangement joins TRBV7-2 to TRBJ2-3, with 8 positions matching TRBD2. Trimming removed 5 bases from V and 5 bases from J; junction bases left unmatched: 9. The germline V gene encodes CDR1 SGHTA and CDR2 FQGNSA. The CDR3 runs to 15 residues. CDR3 nucleotide sequence: TGTGCCAGCAGCCGAGGAGCGGGAGTGGTAGATACGCAGTATTTT. Protein sequence: CASSRGAGVVDTQYF.

There are a few counts of this clonotype. The chain employs TRBV6-2 or TRBV6-3 and TRBJ2-5; weak D call: TRBD2 (5 bases). This CDR3 region has 15 residues. The germline gives CDR1 MNHEY, CDR2 SVGEGT. Trimming removed 7 bases from V and 1 base from J, with 16 bases in between. The CDR3 coding sequence is TGTGCCAGCACATCGACTAACCCCATCCAAGAGACCCAGTACTTC. This sequence encodes CASTSTNPIQETQYF.

This clonotype has only a few counts. The CDR3 loop is CSGGTGGYEQYF. CDR3 nucleotides: TGCAGCGGGGGGACAGGGGGCTACGAGCAGTACTTC. V and J are TRBV29-1 and TRBJ2-7; 11 bases fit TRBD1. V gave up 7 bases and J gave up 3 bases; unmatched junction bases: 2. The CDR3 runs 12 residues. Germline V CDR1 and CDR2: SQVTM, ANQGSEA.

This clonotype occurred a few times. V and J are TRBV7-9 and TRBJ2-7; D is ambiguous. V was shortened by 4 bases and J by 3 bases, with 10 bases between the two germline ends. CDR3 length: 13 residues. Germline CDR1 and CDR2: SEHNR and FQNEAQ (reference sequence). CDR3 in amino acids: CASSWGGVYEQYF. CDR3 coding DNA: TGTGCCAGCAGCTGGGGTGGAGTCTACGAGCAGTACTTC.

The chain employs TRBV20-1 and TRBJ1-5; no definite D call. The CDR3 has 17 amino acids. Germline V CDR1 and CDR2: DFQATT, SNEGSKA (reference sequence). The V and J ends lost 0 bases and 3 bases respectively, with 18 bases between them. CDR3 bases: TGCAGTGCTAGAGAATTTCGGGATAGTGCGAACAATCAGCCCCAGCATTTT. It encodes CSAREFRDSANNQPQHF.

The genes are TRBV19 and TRBJ1-1; 10 bases are a match to TRBD1. The germline gives CDR1 LNHDA, CDR2 SQIVND (reference sequence). This CDR3 has 16 amino acids. J lost 6 bases, V lost 7 bases, and 14 bases had no gene match. The CDR3: CASTAWDRGASAEAFF. DNA for the CDR3: TGTGCCAGTACCGCCTGGGACAGGGGAGCCTCTGCTGAAGCTTTCTTT.

This clonotype was detected many times. V is TRBV20-1 and J is TRBJ1-1; a possible D gene is TRBD1 (5 bases). There are 13 residues in the CDR3. Germline V gene lookup returns CDR1 DFQATT and CDR2 SNEGSKA (reference sequence). Deletions cut 0 bases from V and 6 bases from J, with 11 bases between. This chain's CDR3 is CSARDLVGAEAFF. The CDR3 DNA follows: TGCAGTGCTAGAGATTTGGTAGGGGCTGAAGCTTTCTTT.

This clonotype was counted between two and nine times. This chain uses TRBV7-9 with TRBJ1-1; D gene unclear. Trimming cost V 2 bases and J 1 base, with 11 bases left between them. The CDR3 totals 15 residues. CDR1 is SEHNR, CDR2 FQNEAQ, per germline (reference sequence). This CDR3 reads CASSLPTSRNTEAFF. The CDR3 nucleotides are TGTGCCAGCAGCTTACCCACTAGTCGGAACACTGAAGCTTTCTTT.

This chain connects TRBV9 to TRBJ1-1; D possibly corresponds to TRBD1 (5 bases). Per the germline V gene, CDR1 is SGDLS and CDR2 is YYNGEE. The V end was cut by 6 bases, the J end by 5 bases, with 17 bases between. There are 14 residues in the CDR3. The CDR3, as DNA: TGTGCCAGCACCCTGGGGCAGGGTCGAACTGAAGCTTTCTTT. It yields the protein CASTLGQGRTEAFF.

This clonotype was picked up a small number of times. The gene calls are TRBV18 and TRBJ1-1; the D is unclear. Germline V gene lookup returns CDR1 KGHSH and CDR2 LQKENI. Trimming took 2 bases from V and 3 from J, leaving 13 bases between them. The length of the CDR3 is 15 residues. In nucleotides, the CDR3 is TGTGCCAGCTCACCATTTCGCGCAGCCTACACTGAAGCTTTCTTT. This sequence encodes CASSPFRAAYTEAFF.

This clonotype was seen a handful of times. CDR3 region: CASSPYSGGYNEQFF. CDR3 in DNA: TGTGCCAGCAGTCCATATAGCGGGGGGTATAATGAGCAGTTCTTC. The V gene is TRBV12-3 or TRBV12-4, the J gene TRBJ2-1; 10 bases are shared with TRBD2. The CDR3 is made up of 15 amino acids. Losses at the gene ends were 5 bases for V and 7 bases for J; bases not matched to a gene: 8.

This clonotype was observed at least ten times. Relative to the germline gene, one junction end is altered; a read error may explain this. This chain uses TRBV7-9 with TRBJ2-7, with D perhaps matching TRBD1 (5 bases). This CDR3 contains 12 residues. Germline V gene data show CDR1 as SEHNR and CDR2 as FQNEAQ (reference sequence). The CDR3 bases are TGCGCCAGCAGTGGGGCTACCTACGAGCAGTACTTC. Translating gives CASSGATYEQYF. The whole variable domain, remainder taken from reference TRBV7-9 and TRBJ2-7, is DTGVSQNPRHKITKRGQNVTFRCDPISEHNRLYWYRQTLGQGPEFLTYFQNEAQLEKSRLLSDRFSAERPKGSFSTLEIQRTEQGDSAMYLCASSGATYEQYFGPGTRLTVT.

This clonotype was detected ten times or more. The V and J genes are TRBV29-1 and TRBJ2-6; tentatively, D is TRBD1 or TRBD2 (5 bases each). The CDR3 loop spans 14 amino acids. Per the germline V gene, CDR1 is SQVTM and CDR2 is ANQGSEA. Between the trimmed V and J ends, which lost 4 bases and 4 bases, there was a span of 11 bases. The CDR3 DNA reads as TGCAGCGTTGTCGAGGGGACCGGGGCCAACGTCCTGACTTTC. It yields the protein CSVVEGTGANVLTF.

In this sample, this clonotype turned up a few times. CDR3 sequence: CASSPTTRRDGDTQYF. The CDR3 DNA is TGTGCCAGCAGCCCTACAACGAGGAGGGACGGGGATACGCAGTATTTT. The J gene is TRBJ2-3, the V gene TRBV9; possible D gene TRBD2, 6 bases. The CDR3 is made up of 16 amino acids. Germline lookup yields CDR1 SGDLS and CDR2 YYNGEE. V was cut by 4 bases and J by 6 bases, with 21 bases left in between.

The chain employs TRBV20-1 and TRBJ2-7; D may be TRBD1 (6 bases). The CDR3 runs 15 residues. Deletions cut 2 bases from V and 6 bases from J, with 20 bases between. In germline, CDR1 is DFQATT, CDR2 SNEGSKA (reference sequence). The CDR3 bases are TGCAGTGCTAGACCCTCAGGGGTGCTTTTGGGCGAGCAGTACTTC. Residues: CSARPSGVLLGEQYF.

This clonotype was counted a few times. The chain is built from TRBV12-3 or TRBV12-4 and TRBJ2-7, with D uncertain. Trimming took off 5 bases at V and 5 bases at J, with 10 bases between the two ends. This CDR3 has 12 residues. CDR3 sequence (DNA): TGTGCCAGCAGTGTTTCTGGGAACGAGCAGTACTTC. It encodes CASSVSGNEQYF.